The T cell receptor (beta chain) under discussion was sequenced for a study of radiotherapy plus CTLA-4 blockade in lung cancer. Study at large: Patients showed objective responses in roughly 18% of cases and disease control in more than 25%.

V lost 4 bases and J 15 bases, leaving 31 bases between the germline ends. Looked up from germline, CDR1 is SGHAT and CDR2 is FQNNGV. This CDR3 has 17 residues. Clones were read by immunoSEQ multiplex PCR, and TCRdb kept only the in-frame ones, dropping some. In the table there are tens of thousands of clones, roughly 80% of which are singletons. J is TRBJ2-1 and V is TRBV11-2; the D gene could be TRBD1 or TRBD2 (5 bases each). The TCR was taken from a human donor with non-small cell lung cancer who had stable disease on radiotherapy plus ipilimumab. Sequences were derived from peripheral blood, sampled from a patient treated with radiotherapy plus ipilimumab. The DNA of the CDR3 is TGTGCCAGCAGCTCCGGGGTCGGGGCAGCCCCTGACAAACCGATGTTCTTC. Its protein is CASSSGVGAAPDKPMFF.